These T cell receptor beta chains were read from a single sample in a study of CD8+ T cells in alopecia areata. This table comes from immunoSEQ multiplex PCR, and its TCRdb copy is limited to in-frame clones, with some not included. The table has about 150,000 clones, about 51% seen once; the top ten hold around 15%. Sequences were derived from CD8+ T cells sorted from blood, sampled at week 4, from a patient treated with tofacitinib. Receptor source: a human donor with alopecia areata. CDR3s include the opening cysteine and the closing phenylalanine or tryptophan. The D gene is left open where the match is weak. Some rows have no size entry. The others give once, few or many, or a class for an expanded clone.

cdr3_aa	cdr3_nt	j_call	clone_size	d_call	v_call
CAWSPPGGDEQFF	TGTGCCTGGAGTCCCCCGGGTGGGGATGAGCAGTTCTTC	TRBJ2-1	.	.	TRBV30
CASSPRGGDAKETQYF	TGCGCCAGCAGCCCGCGTGGGGGTGATGCTAAAGAGACCCAGTACTTC	TRBJ2-5	.	.	TRBV5-1
CAISEPDRVPRETQYF	TGTGCCATCAGTGAGCCAGACCGTGTCCCGAGGGAGACCCAGTACTTC	TRBJ2-5	.	.	TRBV10-3
CASSLGVGRTEAFF	TGTGCCAGCAGCTTGGGTGTAGGGAGGACTGAAGCTTTCTTT	TRBJ1-1	.	.	TRBV5-6
CAIREPASTDTQYF	TGTGCCATCAGGGAGCCCGCCAGCACAGATACGCAGTATTTT	TRBJ2-3	.	.	TRBV10-3
CASGFGQGGNEQFF	TGTGCTAGTGGTTTCGGACAGGGCGGCAATGAGCAGTTCTTC	TRBJ2-1	few	TRBD1	TRBV12-5
CASSLPSVSGELFF	TGTGCCAGCAGCTTACCTAGCGTGTCCGGGGAGCTGTTTTTT	TRBJ2-2	few	.	TRBV7-9
CASSLRLAGGPGNEQFF	TGTGCCAGCAGCCTCAGACTAGCGGGGGGCCCAGGCAATGAGCAGTTCTTC	TRBJ2-1	once	TRBD2	TRBV7-8
CASSDQGWEKLFF	TGTGCCAGCAGTGATCAGGGGTGGGAAAAACTGTTTTTT	TRBJ1-4	.	.	TRBV6-6
CASRNDGQLNYGYTF	TGTGCCAGCAGAAACGATGGACAGCTGAACTATGGCTACACCTTC	TRBJ1-2	.	.	TRBV6-6
CASSAGTALIEKLFF	TGTGCCAGCAGTGCGGGGACAGCACTAATTGAAAAACTGTTTTTT	TRBJ1-4	.	TRBD1	TRBV2
CASSISQGLTEAFF	TGTGCCAGTAGTATAAGTCAGGGCCTCACTGAAGCTTTCTTT	TRBJ1-1	few	.	TRBV19
CASSKQGANEKLFF	TGTGCCAGCAGCAAACAGGGGGCTAATGAAAAACTGTTTTTT	TRBJ1-4	many	.	TRBV21-1
CSVAEGGSSEQYF	TGCAGCGTTGCAGAGGGAGGGAGTAGCGAGCAGTACTTC	TRBJ2-7	.	TRBD2	TRBV29-1
CASSLAGTGFHNEQFF	TGTGCCAGCAGCTTGGCGGGGACAGGGTTCCACAATGAGCAGTTCTTC	TRBJ2-1	.	TRBD1	TRBV5-6
CASSVGDTYEQYF	TGTGCCAGCAGCGTAGGGGATACCTACGAGCAGTACTTC	TRBJ2-7	few	.	TRBV9
CASSSRDTLDYGYTF	TGTGCCAGCAGTAGCCGGGACACCCTAGACTATGGCTACACCTTC	TRBJ1-2	few	.	TRBV6-5
CASSPGRNNQPQHF	TGTGCCAGCAGTCCAGGCAGAAACAATCAGCCCCAGCATTTT	TRBJ1-5	.	.	TRBV27
CASSLTEDNSPLHF	TGTGCCAGCAGCTTGACAGAAGATAATTCACCCCTCCACTTT	TRBJ1-6	.	.	TRBV7-9
CASSITASGQETQYF	TGTGCCAGCAGCATTACGGCTAGCGGACAAGAGACCCAGTACTTC	TRBJ2-5	.	TRBD2	TRBV25-1
CASSLAPGANVLTF	TGTGCCAGCAGCTTGGCCCCGGGGGCCAACGTCCTGACTTTC	TRBJ2-6	.	.	TRBV5-4
CAWRKGPEAFF	TGTGCCTGGAGAAAAGGCCCTGAAGCTTTCTTT	TRBJ1-1	.	.	TRBV30
CASSFPGNQETQYF	TGTGCCAGCAGCTTCCCCGGGAACCAAGAGACCCAGTACTTC	TRBJ2-5	.	.	TRBV13
CASSLVGTGTYEQYF	TGTGCCAGCAGTTTAGTGGGGACAGGGACGTACGAGCAGTACTTC	TRBJ2-7	.	TRBD1	TRBV27
CASSYGTGAEQYF	TGTGCCAGCAGTTACGGGACAGGGGCCGAGCAGTACTTC	TRBJ2-7	once	TRBD1	TRBV6-5
CSVEGNYGYTF	TGCAGCGTTGAAGGGAACTATGGCTACACCTTC	TRBJ1-2	.	.	TRBV29-1
CATMMGATDTQYF	TGTGCCACTATGATGGGGGCCACAGATACGCAGTATTTT	TRBJ2-3	.	.	TRBV6-5
CASLDRGPYQPQHF	TGTGCCAGTCTCGACAGGGGACCATATCAGCCCCAGCATTTT	TRBJ1-5	.	TRBD1	TRBV19
CASSSGTPEQFF	TGTGCCAGCAGTTCCGGGACTCCGGAGCAGTTCTTC	TRBJ2-1	few	.	TRBV27
CAWQGGVAPGELFF	TGTGCCTGGCAGGGTGGAGTAGCCCCCGGGGAGCTGTTTTTT	TRBJ2-2	.	.	TRBV30
CASSGAGGHTGELFF	TGTGCCAGCAGCGGGGCGGGGGGCCACACCGGGGAGCTGTTTTTT	TRBJ2-2	.	TRBD2	TRBV9
CASSQDPQGAFDGYTF	TGCGCCAGCAGCCAAGATCCACAGGGGGCATTCGATGGCTACACCTTC	TRBJ1-2	once	TRBD1	TRBV4-3
CASSVVGDRYNEQFF	TGTGCCAGCAGCGTAGTAGGGGACCGCTACAATGAGCAGTTCTTC	TRBJ2-1	once	.	TRBV9
CASTLWAGGEETQYF	TGTGCCAGCACCCTGTGGGCGGGGGGCGAAGAGACCCAGTACTTC	TRBJ2-5	.	TRBD2	TRBV6-5
CSALAGQETQYF	TGCAGCGCCCTAGCGGGGCAAGAGACCCAGTACTTC	TRBJ2-5	few	TRBD2	TRBV29-1
CASRQTGDPTDTQYF	TGTGCCAGCAGGCAAACCGGGGATCCCACAGATACGCAGTATTTT	TRBJ2-3	.	.	TRBV4-2
CASSVTRALTGELFF	TGTGCCAGCAGTGTGACGAGGGCGCTCACCGGGGAGCTGTTTTTT	TRBJ2-2	few	.	TRBV27
CASSQSGPGASTEAFF	TGCGCCAGCAGTCAATCTGGTCCGGGGGCAAGCACTGAAGCTTTCTTT	TRBJ1-1	once	.	TRBV23-1
CASSDKTAGRQHF	TGTGCCAGCAGTGACAAGACCGCTGGGCGCCAGCATTTT	TRBJ1-5	.	.	TRBV2
CATSTPRDRRAETQYF	TGTGCCACCAGCACTCCCAGGGACAGACGAGCAGAGACCCAGTACTTC	TRBJ2-5	.	TRBD1	TRBV15
CASSETGGLAKNIQYF	TGTGCCAGCAGCGAAACAGGGGGATTAGCCAAAAACATTCAGTACTTC	TRBJ2-4	.	TRBD1	TRBV27
CASSQDRGNQPQHF	TGTGCCAGCAGCCAAGACAGGGGGAATCAGCCCCAGCATTTT	TRBJ1-5	.	TRBD1	TRBV5-6
CASSLEQGWYNEQFF	TGTGCCAGCAGCTTAGAACAGGGGTGGTACAATGAGCAGTTCTTC	TRBJ2-1	few	TRBD1	TRBV7-3
CASSFGTALEETQYF	TGTGCCAGTAGTTTCGGGACCGCCCTGGAGGAGACCCAGTACTTC	TRBJ2-5	.	.	TRBV19
CASSGRTGSSETQYF	TGCGCCAGCAGCGGACGGACAGGGAGCTCTGAGACCCAGTACTTC	TRBJ2-5	.	TRBD1	TRBV4-1
CASSPTTGYTEAFF	TGCGCCAGCAGCCCAACGACAGGTTACACTGAAGCTTTCTTT	TRBJ1-1	.	.	TRBV4-1
CASRADGSYEQYF	TGTGCCAGCAGGGCGGACGGCTCCTACGAGCAGTACTTC	TRBJ2-7	.	.	TRBV6-5
CASSYGQGATGELFF	TGTGCCAGCAGTTACGGTCAAGGGGCTACCGGGGAGCTGTTTTTT	TRBJ2-2	.	.	TRBV6-5
CSVGDWTEAFF	TGCAGCGTTGGAGATTGGACTGAAGCTTTCTTT	TRBJ1-1	.	.	TRBV29-1
CASSGGGGETQYF	TGTGCCAGCAGCGGAGGGGGCGGGGAGACCCAGTACTTC	TRBJ2-5	.	.	TRBV5-6
CASSLGDSSYEQYF	TGTGCCAGCAGCTTGGGGGACAGCTCCTACGAGCAGTACTTC	TRBJ2-7	.	TRBD1	TRBV5-6
CASSVGDATEAFF	TGTGCCAGCAGTGTTGGGGACGCCACTGAAGCTTTCTTT	TRBJ1-1	few	.	TRBV25-1
CASSFQRGVAYEQYF	TGTGCCAGCAGCTTCCAACGCGGGGTAGCCTACGAGCAGTACTTC	TRBJ2-7	.	.	TRBV13
CASSEYGGGETQYF	TGTGCCAGCAGTGAATATGGCGGGGGAGAGACCCAGTACTTC	TRBJ2-5	few	TRBD2	TRBV25-1
CASSHRGGNEQFF	TGTGCCAGCAGCCATCGCGGGGGTAATGAGCAGTTCTTC	TRBJ2-1	few	TRBD2	TRBV4-2
CASQGADQQETQYF	TGTGCTTCCCAAGGGGCAGACCAACAAGAGACCCAGTACTTC	TRBJ2-5	.	.	TRBV7-9
CATEEFQETQYF	TGTGCCACCGAGGAGTTCCAAGAGACCCAGTACTTC	TRBJ2-5	.	.	TRBV2
CASSPQGEGMENIQYF	TGTGCCAGCTCACCACAAGGGGAGGGGATGGAAAACATTCAGTACTTC	TRBJ2-4	.	TRBD2	TRBV18
CASSWDRGEFGYTF	TGTGCCAGCTCCTGGGACAGGGGGGAGTTTGGCTACACCTTC	TRBJ1-2	.	TRBD1	TRBV11-2